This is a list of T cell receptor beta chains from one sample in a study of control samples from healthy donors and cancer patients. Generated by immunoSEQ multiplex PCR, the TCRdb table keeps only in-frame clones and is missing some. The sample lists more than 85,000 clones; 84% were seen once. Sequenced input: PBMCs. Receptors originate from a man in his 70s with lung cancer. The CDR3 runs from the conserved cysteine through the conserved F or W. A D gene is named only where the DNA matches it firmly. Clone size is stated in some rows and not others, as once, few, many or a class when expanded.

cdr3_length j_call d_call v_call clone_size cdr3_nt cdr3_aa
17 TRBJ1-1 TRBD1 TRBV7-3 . TGTGCCAGCAGCAAAACCGGGACAGGGAGCATGAACACTGAAGCTTTCTTT CASSKTGTGSMNTEAFF
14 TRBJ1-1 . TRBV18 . TGTGCCAGCTCACCAGTCAAGCTGAACACTGAAGCTTTCTTT CASSPVKLNTEAFF
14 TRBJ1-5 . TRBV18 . TGTGCCAGCTCTTACCGACATCTCAATCAGCCCCAGCATTTT CASSYRHLNQPQHF
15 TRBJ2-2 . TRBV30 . TGTGCCTGGAGTTCTCTTGGGACGACCACCGGGGAGCTGTTTTTT CAWSSLGTTTGELFF
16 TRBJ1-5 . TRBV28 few TGTGCCAGCGCCCTAAGGGGCAGGGTTAGCAATCAGCCCCAGCATTTT CASALRGRVSNQPQHF
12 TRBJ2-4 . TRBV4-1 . TGCGCCAGCAGCCAAGCTATAGGCATTCAGTACTTC CASSQAIGIQYF
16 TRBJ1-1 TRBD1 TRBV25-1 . TGTGCCAGCAGCCCTGTGAATCCGACAGGGGACACTGAAGCTTTCTTT CASSPVNPTGDTEAFF
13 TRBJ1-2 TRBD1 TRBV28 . TGTGCCAGCAGTTTAGGGACAGGGGGTGGCTACACCTTC CASSLGTGGGYTF
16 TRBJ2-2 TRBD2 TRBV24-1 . TGTGCCACCAGTGGGTGGACGAGCGGGGGTACCGGGGAGCTGTTTTTT CATSGWTSGGTGELFF
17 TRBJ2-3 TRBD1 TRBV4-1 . TGCGCCAGCAGCCAACCCGGCGGAAGGGGGCATTCAGATACGCAGTATTTT CASSQPGGRGHSDTQYF
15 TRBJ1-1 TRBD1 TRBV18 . TGTGCCAGCTCACCACTGACAGGGAGTTACACTGAAGCTTTCTTT CASSPLTGSYTEAFF
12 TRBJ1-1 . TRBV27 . TGTGCCAGCAGTTTAACCGGGACAGAAGCTTTCTTT CASSLTGTEAFF
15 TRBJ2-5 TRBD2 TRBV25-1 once TGTGCCAGCAGTGAATCTCTAGCGGGTCGAGAGACCCAGTACTTC CASSESLAGRETQYF
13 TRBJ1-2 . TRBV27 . TGTGCCAGCAGTGAGGGACGGGGCTATGGCTACACCTTC CASSEGRGYGYTF
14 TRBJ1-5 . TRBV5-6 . TGTGCCAGCAGCTTGGGACAGATCAATCAGCCCCAGCATTTT CASSLGQINQPQHF
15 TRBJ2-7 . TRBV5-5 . TGTGCCAGCAGCCAGACGGGACTCCCGGCTGAGGAGCAGTACTTC CASSQTGLPAEEQYF
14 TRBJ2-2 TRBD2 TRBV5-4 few TGTGCCAGCAGCCGGGGGGAGGGCGCCGGGGAGCTGTTTTTT CASSRGEGAGELFF
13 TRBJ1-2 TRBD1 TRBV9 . TGTGCCAGCAGCCGGCAGGGGGCGGATGGCTACACCTTC CASSRQGADGYTF
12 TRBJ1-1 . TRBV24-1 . TGTGCCACCAGTGATCCAGGGAGGGAAGCTTTCTTT CATSDPGREAFF
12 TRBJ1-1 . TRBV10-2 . TGCGCCAGCAAGGTCCCGAACACTGAAGCTTTCTTT CASKVPNTEAFF
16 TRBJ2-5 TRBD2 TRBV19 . TGTGCCAGTAGTCCCCTTAGCGGGGGGAACCAAGAGACCCAGTACTTC CASSPLSGGNQETQYF
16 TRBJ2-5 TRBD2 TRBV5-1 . TGCGCCAGCAGCCAAACTAGCGGGGGGGCCGGGGAGACCCAGTACTTC CASSQTSGGAGETQYF
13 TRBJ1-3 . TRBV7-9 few TGTGCCAGCGAGGGGCTTAAAGGAAACACCATATATTTT CASEGLKGNTIYF
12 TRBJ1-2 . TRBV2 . TGTGCCAGCACCTTTGGGGACTATGGCTACACCTTC CASTFGDYGYTF
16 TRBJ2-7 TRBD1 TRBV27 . TGTGCCAGCAGTTCTCGCCGGGACAGATTCTCCTACGAGCAGTACTTC CASSSRRDRFSYEQYF
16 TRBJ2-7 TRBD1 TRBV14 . TGTGCCAGCAGCCAAGGACCGGGGACAGGGTCTTACGAGCAGTACTTC CASSQGPGTGSYEQYF
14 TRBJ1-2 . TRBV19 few TGTGCCAGTAGTGTTCCTTTAACCTACTATGGCTACACCTTC CASSVPLTYYGYTF
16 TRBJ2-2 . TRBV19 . TGTGCCAGTAGTCTCCGGACAGCGGTAGACACCGGGGAGCTGTTTTTT CASSLRTAVDTGELFF
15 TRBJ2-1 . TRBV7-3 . TGTGCCAGCAGCTCCCAACCAGTCTCCTACAATGAGCAGTTCTTC CASSSQPVSYNEQFF
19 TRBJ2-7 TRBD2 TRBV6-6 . TGTGCCAGCAGTCTCGGAACTAGCGGGGGCTCCCTGAGGGCGTGGGAGCAGTACTTC CASSLGTSGGSLRAWEQYF
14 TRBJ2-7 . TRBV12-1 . TGTGCCAGCACCCAGCCGGACAGCTCCTACGAGCAGTACTTC CASTQPDSSYEQYF
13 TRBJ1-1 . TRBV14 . TGTGCCAGCAGCCAAAGGGGGGTTACTGAAGCTTTCTTT CASSQRGVTEAFF
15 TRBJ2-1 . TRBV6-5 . TGTGCCAGCAGTTCTAGGGGGGTACTAAGAAATGAGCAGTTCTTC CASSSRGVLRNEQFF
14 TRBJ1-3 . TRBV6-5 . TGTGCCAGCGGGTTAGAAGGGGAAGGGGACACCATATATTTT CASGLEGEGDTIYF
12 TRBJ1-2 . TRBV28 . TGTGCCAGCAGCCCCTCGCTGGGGGGCTACACCTTC CASSPSLGGYTF
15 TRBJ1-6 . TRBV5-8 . TGTGCCAGCAGGGGGCGGGGGGCGCCCGGTTCACCCCTCCACTTT CASRGRGAPGSPLHF
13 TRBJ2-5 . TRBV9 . TGTGCCAGTGCCGGGACACGCCAAGAGACCCAGTACTTC CASAGTRQETQYF
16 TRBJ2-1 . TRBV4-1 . TGCGCCAGCAGCCAACCCTTTTCCGGTACTCACAATGAGCAGTTCTTC CASSQPFSGTHNEQFF
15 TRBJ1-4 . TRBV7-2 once TGTGCCAGCAGCTTAGTCCCAGGCCCTAATGAAAAACTGTTTTTT CASSLVPGPNEKLFF
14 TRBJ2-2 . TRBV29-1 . TGCAGCGTAGCCGGGACGCTTAACACCGGGGAGCTGTTTTTT CSVAGTLNTGELFF
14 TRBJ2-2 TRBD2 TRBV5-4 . TGTGCCAGCAGCTTGGCGGGGGGGAGCGGGGAGCTGTTTTTT CASSLAGGSGELFF
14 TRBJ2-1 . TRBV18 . TGTGCCAGCTCACGTTCCGGGTCGGACAATGAGCAGTTCTTC CASSRSGSDNEQFF
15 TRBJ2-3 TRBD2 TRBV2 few TGTGCCAGCACCGGACTAGCGGAGCTTCTTGGGACGCAGTATTTT CASTGLAELLGTQYF
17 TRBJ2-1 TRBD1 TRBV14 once TGTGCCAGCAGCCAAGATGTGAGGTACAGGGGGAACAATGAGCAGTTCTTC CASSQDVRYRGNNEQFF
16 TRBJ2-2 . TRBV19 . TGTGCCAGTACGCGCAGTTCCAATACGGGGACCGGGGAGCTGTTTTTT CASTRSSNTGTGELFF
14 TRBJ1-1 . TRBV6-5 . TGTGCCAGCAGTTACTCGGCTTTGAACACTGAAGCTTTCTTT CASSYSALNTEAFF
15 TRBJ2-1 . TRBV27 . TGTGCCAGCAGTCCAGCAGGGAGTTCGGGTAATGAGCAGTTCTTC CASSPAGSSGNEQFF
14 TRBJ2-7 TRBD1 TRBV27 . TGTGCCAGCAGTCCGTGGACAGGGGGCTACGAGCAGTACTTC CASSPWTGGYEQYF
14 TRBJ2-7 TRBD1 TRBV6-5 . TGTGCCAGCAGTCTGGGACAGGGGATCGGAGAGCAGTACTTC CASSLGQGIGEQYF
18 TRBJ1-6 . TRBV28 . TGTGCCAGCAGCGGACAGTACAGCAGTGGCTCCTATAATTCACCCCTCCACTTT CASSGQYSSGSYNSPLHF
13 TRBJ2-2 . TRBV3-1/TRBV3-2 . TGTGCCAGCAGCCAGGGTGGGTCCGGGGAGCTGTTTTTT CASSQGGSGELFF
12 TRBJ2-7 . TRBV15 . TGTGCCACCGGGGACCTTTCCTACGAGCAGTACTTC CATGDLSYEQYF
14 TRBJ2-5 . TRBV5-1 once TGCGCCAGCAGCTTAGGGACAACAGAGGAGACCCAGTACTTC CASSLGTTEETQYF